This TCR beta chain was profiled in a study of CD8 T cells in ankylosing spondylitis. Concerning this clonotype: What it binds is not known.

Study-wide findings and caveats: Roughly eight highly homologous variants formed a TCR beta motif that appeared characteristic of ankylosing spondylitis blood. Researchers reportedly found disease-linked clones significantly enriched in matched ankylosing spondylitis synovial fluid. CD8+ cells made up the disease-linked clones, which were relatively rare in peripheral blood.

Making use of molecular barcodes, quantitative 5'-RACE generated TCR beta libraries. Each CDR3 protein gets one entry after TCRdb re-called the 5' RACE reads with MiXCR. The sample carries around 450,000 distinct CDR3 sequences, 25% to 30% recorded once. The trim removed 7 bases at V and 3 bases at J, leaving 13 bases unmatched. Germline CDR1 and CDR2: DFQATT and SNEGSKA (reference sequence). CDR3 length: 16 amino acids. The TCR sequence derives from a male donor with ankylosing spondylitis. The source material was blood, either unsorted or a sorted T cell fraction (not recorded which). The chain is built from TRBV20-1 and TRBJ2-1; 9 bases match TRBD2. The CDR3 protein is CSVLPGGSGGYNEQFF. Written as DNA, the CDR3 is TGCAGTGTCCTACCCGGAGGTAGCGGGGGCTACAATGAGCAGTTCTTC.